This TCR beta chain was sequenced for a study of beta chain features in type 1 diabetes. Across the whole study: Summed over all samples, the examined sorted cells came to about 110 million.

All of the isolated RNA was reverse transcribed, so expressed TCRB transcripts were sequenced. Libraries were prepared by immunoSEQ multiplex PCR; TCRdb keeps only in-frame clonotypes and omits some of them. The profile covers about 15,000 clones, with approximately 50% appearing a single time and about 0.43% taken by the ten largest. The CDR3 runs to 14 residues. Trimming stripped 5 bases from V and 3 bases from J, with 11 bases between. Germline CDR1 and CDR2: LNHDA and SQIVND (reference sequence). The TCR originated in a woman younger than 35 in good health. The V gene is TRBV19, the J gene TRBJ1-5; a possible D gene is TRBD1 (5 bases). Sequencing was done on a sample of stem cell memory CD4+ T cells from blood. The CDR3: CASSRQGDNQPQHF. In DNA form, the CDR3 reads TGTGCCAGTAGTCGTCAGGGCGACAATCAGCCCCAGCATTTT.